The subject of this entry is one T cell receptor beta chain. In this sample, this clone turned up a few times. No cognate antigen has been identified for it. Per-nucleotide qualities are absent, and no much larger clonotype sits a single base away. This specimen belongs to a study of CD8+ T cells in alopecia areata (dated by TCRdb to between 2018 and 2020). Turning to the overall study: The treated patients, all with moderate-to-severe alopecia areata, were enrolled in an open-label pilot trial of oral tofacitinib given at 5 to 10 mg twice daily. Tofacitinib was administered for 6 to 18 months, and 6 months of follow-up off drug were then conducted to assess delayed response and recurrence. The study used high-throughput TCRbeta sequencing to examine T cell clonal expansion in alopecia areata, in both the C3H/HeJ mouse model and human patients. Human TCRbeta sequencing covered scalp tissue and sorted CD4+ and CD8+ peripheral blood T cells from patchy and totalis/universalis alopecia areata patients and healthy controls. Biopsies were taken from tofacitinib-treated patients at baseline and at 4 and 24 weeks of treatment, and a later scalp biopsy was taken in several of the tofacitinib-treated patients. Scalp clonality was compared among normal scalp (n=4), patchy alopecia areata scalp (n=8), and alopecia totalis/universalis scalp (n=8). The RNA source kit depended on sample type: the PAXgene miRNA kit for fixed scalp, the miRNeasy kit for PBMCs, and the RNeasy kit for mouse skin. Amplification of TCRbeta CDR3 regions was done by immunoSEQ multiplex PCR using 35 Vbeta forward primers and 13 Jbeta reverse primers. Overall study results and their limits: TCR sequences shared between patients were less clear than in mice, possibly partly because of HLA diversity in the patient population. Scalp TCR repertoire analysis is complicated because resident alphabeta T cells in normal human skin are also sequenced, whereas mouse skin is dominated by gammadelta T cells. Lesional scalp, especially in alopecia totalis/universalis, showed higher clonality and more expanded CD8+ clones than normal scalp, suggesting antigenic drive.

Reading the label with the study, this specimen's time point is: baseline before oral tofacitinib. Peripheral blood and lesional scalp punch biopsies were obtained from patients with alopecia areata. PBMCs were isolated by density centrifugation and stained for CD3, CD4 and CD8, after which CD4+ and CD8+ T cells were sorted on a FACSAria. To prepare the library, the immunoSEQ multiplex PCR assay was applied. RNA was extracted from all samples and reverse transcribed into cDNA as template for TCR sequencing. SuperScript III was used for first-strand cDNA synthesis, primed with a 2:1 mix of oligo-dT and random hexamers. A synthetic immune receptor repertoire was used to gauge amplification bias, and whatever bias remained was removed computationally. On the authors' methods: Raw reads were preprocessed to remove errors, and CDR3 was defined according to IMGT conventions as the region from the conserved cysteine to phenylalanine. Clonality was calculated as 1 minus Shannon entropy normalized by log2 of the number of productive unique TCRs. Whether each scalp clone was CD4 or CD8 was inferred by checking scalp TCRbeta sequences against the CD4 and CD8 repertoires from sorted blood. TCRdb stores this immuneACCESS table with in-frame sequences only. Part of the clones is absent; in the studies checked, under half of the shortfall reflects unresolved V genes, and no reason is known for the rest. V and J calls and clone size are given by that table; D and trimming were obtained from the DNA. Within this sample are over 120,000 clones, with around three fifths of them counted one time only. The ten most abundant clones make up about 6% of the sample.

Trimming leaves V shorter by 5 bases and J shorter by 4 bases, with the junction holding 9 bases beyond the gene matches. The CDR3 holds 17 amino acids from the cysteine to the phenylalanine. Only CDR3 DNA remains: 51 bases, in frame from the first base. Taken from the germline V gene, the CDR1 and CDR2 loops are SNHLY and FYNNEI. The chain uses TRBV2 and TRBJ2-5; 14 central bases correspond to TRBD2. This sequence was found in a human donor with alopecia areata. This sample comprised CD4+ T cells sorted from blood, obtained at week 0. The CDR3 reads as follows: CASSSPGLAGASETQYF. The nucleotide sequence is TGTGCCAGCAGTAGTCCGGGACTAGCGGGAGCATCAGAGACCCAGTACTTC. Supplemented by the reference TRBV2 and TRBJ2-5 proteins around the CDR3, the complete variable domain is EPEVTQTPSHQVTQMGQEVILRCVPISNHLYFYWYRQILGQKVEFLVSFYNNEISEKSEIFDDQFSVERPDGSNFTLKIRSTKLEDSAMYFCASSSPGLAGASETQYFGPGTRLLVL.